The rows below give T cell receptor beta chains drawn from one sample of a study of blood T cell repertoires in COVID-19. The repertoire was sequenced with immunoSEQ multiplex PCR; TCRdb's copy has only in-frame clones and lacks some. The sample has 250,000 to 300,000 clones; approximately 86% are singletons. Sequenced sample: peripheral blood. The receptor set was obtained from a young man with active or convalescent COVID-19. CDR3s leave out the opening cysteine and the closing phenylalanine or tryptophan.

v_gene	j_gene	CDR3aa
TRBV5-4	TRBJ2-5	ASSPGLSETQY
TRBV29-1	TRBJ1-1	SVRQGRSTEAF
TRBV19	TRBJ2-7	ASSPGPSSYEQY
TRBV13	TRBJ2-7	ASSLQGAHEQY
TRBV28	TRBJ1-1	PSWRHLNTEAF
TRBV3-1/TRBV3-2	TRBJ1-5	ASSWTGAGQPQH
TRBV28	TRBJ1-5	ASSFVGEVLYQPQH
TRBV12-3/TRBV12-4	TRBJ2-5	ASSRRVTQY
TRBV24-1	TRBJ2-2	ATSDETVPHGGELF
TRBV6-5	TRBJ1-1	ASSPSGPHTEAF
TRBV4-1	TRBJ2-7	ASSQDGSGRARSYEQY
TRBV12-3/TRBV12-4	TRBJ1-1	ASRTPDGNEAF
TRBV9	TRBJ2-7	ASSVTSLSEQY
TRBV21-1	TRBJ2-1	ASSKEKLAGGNEQF
TRBV4-1	TRBJ1-5	ASSQDGAGKSNQPQH
TRBV7-2	TRBJ2-3	ASSTGLAGETDTQY
TRBV24-1	TRBJ1-2	ATADRESDGYT
TRBV2	TRBJ2-1	ASDLKRAAYNEQF
TRBV6-6	TRBJ1-1	ASSDPRDTAEAF
TRBV6-1	TRBJ1-4	ASSDRVSRKLF
TRBV6-1	TRBJ2-3	ASSGPRTGVEDTQY
TRBV2	TRBJ1-4	ASSTGKRPGVGATNEKLF
TRBV7-6	TRBJ1-6	ASSSQTGNTGSPLH
TRBV2	TRBJ2-3	ASSGGTQY
TRBV19	TRBJ1-5	ASRTYNQPQH
TRBV19	TRBJ2-5	ASSPGLAGGRETQY
TRBV23-1	TRBJ1-3	ASSQSKRSSSGNTIY
TRBV5-1	TRBJ2-7	ASSTRGSYEQY
TRBV11-2	TRBJ1-1	ASSLDGGELASNVNTEAF
TRBV27	TRBJ1-6	ASSLTESSYNSPLH
TRBV30	TRBJ1-3	AWSVLRGIGGNTIY
TRBV29-1	TRBJ1-2	SVFGQTNYGYT
TRBV5-1	TRBJ1-6	ASSLTDNSPLH
TRBV12-2	TRBJ2-5	ASRFCWASIETQY
TRBV19	TRBJ2-7	ASSIWGQGSDEQY
TRBV5-4	TRBJ2-1	ASSLILAGYNEQF
TRBV19	TRBJ1-2	ASRPPDRGLYGYT
TRBV18	TRBJ2-1	ASSPYNEQF
TRBV3-1/TRBV3-2	TRBJ2-3	ASSHSLSGVDADTQY
TRBV7-3	TRBJ2-4	ASRWILGGWNIQY
TRBV6-5	TRBJ2-7	ASSSQLAGDSEQY
TRBV20-1	TRBJ2-1	SASIPSGSDEQF
TRBV30	TRBJ2-3	AWSVKVERGEDTQY
TRBV5-4	TRBJ2-1	ASSPGTSGGAINEQF
TRBV7-3	TRBJ2-2	ASSLLAGGPGTGELF
TRBV19	TRBJ2-7	ASSIAGGNEQY
TRBV7-9	TRBJ2-1	ASSQGLAGGHEQF
TRBV6-5	TRBJ2-1	ASSYSGLAYNEQF
TRBV5-1	TRBJ2-2	ASSDGQGAFAGELF
TRBV25-1	TRBJ2-3	ASTGQASTDTQY
TRBV29-1	TRBJ1-1	SVEDFRGTEAF
TRBV5-1	TRBJ1-2	ASSLGGTYGYT
TRBV27	TRBJ2-5	ASSLSGSTGETQY
TRBV18	TRBJ2-5	ASSPAGLAEETQY